Following are 21 T cell receptor beta chains from one sample sequenced in a study of T-cell memory formation after mild COVID-19 (dated by TCRdb to 2020 to 2022). The library relied on 5' RACE. TCRdb records Illumina NovaSeq 6000 as the sequencer. The public reads were run again by TCRdb, first through fastp at Q25 and then through MiXCR, and only productive beta chains were kept. All rows with the same CDR3 protein become a single entry with the most common DNA and genes. This sample is represented by 250,000 or so distinct CDR3 sequences; around 10% of them were singletons. The ten largest clones take up roughly a fifth of the sample. The sequenced sample was PBMCs or a T cell subset sorted from them (not recorded which). Receptor source: a man aged 18 to 29 who had mild COVID-19 (a few samples of this study predate the infection). The sample titles of this study are shuffled in the database, so cell type and time point are left out; the donor was told from shared clones.

The CDR3 nucleotides are TGCGCCAGCAGCCAAGAACTGCACAATGAGCAGTTCTTC. This sequence encodes CASSQELHNEQFF. V usage is TRBV4-3 and J usage is TRBJ2-1; D gene ambiguous. Germline loops: CDR1 LGHNA, CDR2 YSLEER. The CDR3 sequence is 13 residues long. V shed 0 bases and J shed 5 bases, with 5 bases lying between them.

This clonotype was seen more than once but under ten times. The chain has TRBV5-6 and TRBJ2-5; D is unclear. Germline V lookup: CDR1 SGHDT, CDR2 YYEEEE. V shed 4 bases and J shed 0 bases, with 16 bases lying between them. This CDR3 is 16 amino acids long. This CDR3 reads CASSPTGSKDQETQYF. DNA for the CDR3: TGTGCCAGCAGCCCCACTGGTAGCAAAGACCAAGAGACCCAGTACTTC. The full variable domain, rest sourced from reference TRBV5-6 and TRBJ2-5, is DAGVTQSPTHLIKTRGQQVTLRCSPKSGHDTVSWYQQALGQGPQFIFQYYEEEERQRGNFPDRFSGHQFPNYSSELNVNALLLGDSALYLCASSPTGSKDQETQYFGPGTRLLVL.

This clonotype was observed a few times. This chain connects TRBV10-3 to TRBJ1-3; TRBD1 is a possible D gene (5 bases). The CDR3 runs to 13 residues. The germline V and J ends were trimmed by 7 bases and 2 bases, with 9 bases remaining between them. Germline V gene data show CDR1 as ENHRY and CDR2 as SYGVKD. The CDR3 sequence: CAITQGAGNTIYF. The CDR3 coding sequence is TGTGCCATCACCCAAGGGGCTGGAAACACCATATATTTT.

This chain uses TRBV20-1 with TRBJ2-1; 7 bases agree with TRBD1. This CDR3 has 15 residues. With V trimmed by 0 bases and J by 5 bases, 7 bases remained unmatched. Germline V gene sequence: CDR1 DFQATT, CDR2 SNEGSKA (reference sequence). The CDR3: CSARDQAGGDNEQFF. As DNA, the CDR3 is TGCAGTGCTAGAGATCAGGCAGGGGGTGACAATGAGCAGTTCTTC.

This clonotype was seen a few times. The chain employs TRBV11-2 and TRBJ1-1; D remains unclear. Trimming left V 1 base short and J 1 base short, with 10 bases between. The CDR3 contains 15 residues. Germline CDR1 is SGHAT and CDR2 is FQNNGV. For the CDR3, the DNA is TGTGCCAGCAGCTTAGCACTCCGGTCGAACACTGAAGCTTTCTTT. Encoded protein: CASSLALRSNTEAFF.

V gene TRBV20-1 combines with J gene TRBJ2-4; D is undetermined. The CDR3 covers 11 residues. Deletions cut 1 base from V and 12 bases from J, with 10 bases between. Per germline, CDR1 DFQATT and CDR2 SNEGSKA (reference sequence). The CDR3 loop is CSARGAGRQYF. In DNA, the CDR3 is TGCAGTGCTAGAGGAGCCGGGCGTCAGTACTTC.

The chain carries TRBV6-5 and TRBJ1-6; no clear D gene. The CDR3 extends over 14 amino acids. Trimming cost V 2 bases and J 7 bases, with 9 bases left between them. CDR1 and CDR2 from the germline V gene are MNHEY and SVGAGI. As DNA, the CDR3 is TGTGCCAGCAGTTACGGGCAGACGAATTCACCCCTCCACTTT. Amino acid sequence: CASSYGQTNSPLHF.

The table lists this clonotype with a few counts. The CDR3 bases are TGTGCCAGCAGCCATACTGAAGCTTTCTTT. This sequence encodes CASSHTEAFF. This chain uses TRBV7-9 with TRBJ1-1; D not resolved. The germline gives CDR1 SEHNR, CDR2 FQNEAQ (reference sequence). Trimming took off 5 bases at V and 5 bases at J, with 3 bases between the two ends. The CDR3 totals 10 residues.

This clonotype was picked up many times. The junction shows a germline mismatch at one end, possibly a read error. The chain recombines TRBV5-1 with TRBJ2-3; 9 nucleotides match TRBD2. There are 14 residues in the CDR3. CDR1 is SGHRS and CDR2 is YFSETQ in the germline V gene. CDR3 protein: CASSFGLATDTQYF. CDR3 bases: TGTGCCAGCAGCTTCGGACTAGCGACAGATACGCAGTATTTT.

The genes are TRBV21-1 and TRBJ2-3. TRBV21-1 is classified as a pseudogene. The length of the CDR3 is 11 residues. In DNA form, the CDR3 reads TGTGCCTTAAAATTCACAGATACGCAGTATTTT. It translates to CALKFTDTQYF.

There are a few counts of this clonotype. In DNA form, the CDR3 reads TGTGCCAGCACCACGGACAGGGGGCTTGGTTCACCCCTCCACTTT. Its protein is CASTTDRGLGSPLHF. The chain recombines TRBV27 with TRBJ1-6, with 11 bases aligning to TRBD1. There are 15 residues in the CDR3. Germline CDR1 reads MNHEY; CDR2 reads SMNVEV (reference sequence). V trimming: 7 bases; J trimming: 9 bases; junction bases outside the gene matches: 8.

The chain has TRBV6-5 and TRBJ1-2, with 10 bases that match TRBD1. J was trimmed by 8 bases and V by 6 bases; bases with no gene match: 3. This CDR3 spans 12 amino acids. In germline, CDR1 is MNHEY, CDR2 SVGAGI. This chain's CDR3 is CASRGTGVGYTF. The CDR3 coding sequence is TGTGCCAGCAGGGGGACAGGGGTCGGCTACACCTTC.

The rearrangement uses TRBV7-9 and TRBJ1-1; a possible D gene is TRBD1 (5 bases). The CDR3 contains 14 residues. Germline assignment: CDR1 SEHNR and CDR2 FQNEAQ (reference sequence). The germline V and J ends were trimmed by 5 bases and 0 bases, with 10 bases remaining between them. Written as DNA, the CDR3 is TGTGCCAGCAGCCCCGGGGGGGTGAACACTGAAGCTTTCTTT. Translated: CASSPGGVNTEAFF.

This clonotype was counted a few times. The chain uses TRBV4-1 and TRBJ2-7; 9 nucleotides match TRBD1. The germline CDR1 and CDR2 sequences are MGHRA and YSYEKL. With 5 bases clipped from V and 2 bases from J, the junction kept 10 bases outside the gene matches. The CDR3 has 16 amino acids. The CDR3 DNA is TGCGCCAGCAGCTACCCCGGGCGGGACAGGGCCTACGAGCAGTACTTC. This codes for CASSYPGRDRAYEQYF.

In its sample, this clonotype was seen a few times. V usage is TRBV12-3 or TRBV12-4 and J usage is TRBJ2-1; D tentatively reads TRBD1 or TRBD2 (5 bases each). The CDR3 contains 16 residues. Deletions cut 6 bases from V and 0 bases from J, with 15 bases between. The CDR3 nucleotides read TGTGCCAGCAGCTCATGGGGACCGAGCTCCTACAATGAGCAGTTCTTC. This encodes CASSSWGPSSYNEQFF.

The chain carries TRBV5-1 and TRBJ1-2, with 8 positions matching TRBD1. After removal of 5 bases from V and 4 bases from J, the junction contained 7 bases not matched to a gene. Germline V gene lookup returns CDR1 SGHRS and CDR2 YFSETQ. The CDR3 totals 14 residues. The DNA of the CDR3 is TGCGCCAGCAGTGACACAGGGGGTGTCTATGGCTACACCTTC. Translation gives CASSDTGGVYGYTF.

The V gene is TRBV9, the J gene TRBJ2-3; 7 bases align to TRBD2. CDR1 and CDR2 (germline): SGDLS, YYNGEE. V was clipped by 3 bases and J by 4 bases; unmatched bases: 11. The length of the CDR3 is 16 residues. CDR3 in amino acids: CASSDSSGFGADTQYF. As DNA, the CDR3 is TGTGCCAGCAGCGATTCTAGCGGATTCGGGGCAGATACGCAGTATTTT.

This chain links TRBV5-5 with TRBJ2-3; no clear D. Germline V gene lookup returns CDR1 SGHKS and CDR2 YYEKEE (reference sequence). CDR3 length: 15 residues. V dropped 0 bases and J dropped 3 bases, with 11 bases sitting between them. The CDR3 DNA sequence: TGTGCCAGCAGCTTGGAAGGGCTTGGTACAGATACGCAGTATTTT. Amino acid sequence: CASSLEGLGTDTQYF.

This clonotype came up a few times. This chain connects TRBV29-1 to TRBJ2-7; 11 bases are shared with TRBD1. Germline lookup yields CDR1 SQVTM and CDR2 ANQGSEA. This CDR3 region has 14 residues. The V gene end was trimmed by 6 bases and the J gene end by 4 bases; junction bases not matched to a gene: 8. CDR3 in DNA: TGCAGCGTCACTCGGGACAGGGGGATTTACGAGCAGTACTTC. This sequence encodes CSVTRDRGIYEQYF.

This clonotype was recorded a few times. The V gene is TRBV9, the J gene TRBJ2-5; D ambiguous. V was shortened by 6 bases and J by 4 bases, with 10 bases between the two germline ends. Germline CDR1 and CDR2: SGDLS and YYNGEE. The CDR3 consists of 12 residues. CDR3 in DNA: TGTGCCAGCATGGGCTTGGGAGAGACCCAGTACTTC. Its protein product is CASMGLGETQYF.

The chain employs TRBV20-1 and TRBJ2-7; the D is unclear. The V end lost 3 bases, the J end lost 4 bases, and 13 bases lay between the germline ends. Germline CDR1 reads DFQATT; CDR2 reads SNEGSKA (reference sequence). This CDR3 contains 13 residues. CDR3 nucleotides: TGCAGTGCTAGTAGTCTACCACTGTACGAGCAGTACTTC. This encodes CSASSLPLYEQYF.